In this sample, the clone carrying this TCR beta chain turned up a few times. What it binds is unknown. These data are taken from a study of a mutant IDH1 vaccine in newly diagnosed glioma. The overall study: Vaccine dosing followed radiotherapy by 4-6 weeks, or accompanied temozolomide cycles. Most patients had received both radiotherapy and temozolomide, the prior options being radiotherapy, temozolomide, or both. In the visit schedule, V12 fell in week 35, while V13 fell in week 47.

As for time point: week 47, end of study. Vaccine doses each comprised 300 ug of mutant IDH1 20-mer peptide, with topical imiquimod. The astrocytomas were IDH1-mutant, ATRX-negative, and WHO grade 3 or 4. Assay used: immunoSEQ multiplex PCR; TCRdb lists only in-frame clones, some missing. The sample yields approximately 22,000 clones, roughly 80% seen once. Germline V gene lookup returns CDR1 LNHDA and CDR2 SQIVND (reference sequence). The length of the CDR3 is 13 residues. The V end was cut by 4 bases, the J end by 1 base, with 7 bases between. V and J are TRBV19 and TRBJ1-1; D is uncertain. This sequence was found in a man aged 40-55 years with glioma. Some clones in this sample may be carry-over from other donors' samples. Source: PBMCs, taken from a glioma patient whose treatment included an IDH1 peptide vaccine. CDR3 amino acids: CASSTRGNTEAFF. The CDR3 DNA reads TGTGCCAGTAGTACCAGAGGGAACACTGAAGCTTTCTTT.